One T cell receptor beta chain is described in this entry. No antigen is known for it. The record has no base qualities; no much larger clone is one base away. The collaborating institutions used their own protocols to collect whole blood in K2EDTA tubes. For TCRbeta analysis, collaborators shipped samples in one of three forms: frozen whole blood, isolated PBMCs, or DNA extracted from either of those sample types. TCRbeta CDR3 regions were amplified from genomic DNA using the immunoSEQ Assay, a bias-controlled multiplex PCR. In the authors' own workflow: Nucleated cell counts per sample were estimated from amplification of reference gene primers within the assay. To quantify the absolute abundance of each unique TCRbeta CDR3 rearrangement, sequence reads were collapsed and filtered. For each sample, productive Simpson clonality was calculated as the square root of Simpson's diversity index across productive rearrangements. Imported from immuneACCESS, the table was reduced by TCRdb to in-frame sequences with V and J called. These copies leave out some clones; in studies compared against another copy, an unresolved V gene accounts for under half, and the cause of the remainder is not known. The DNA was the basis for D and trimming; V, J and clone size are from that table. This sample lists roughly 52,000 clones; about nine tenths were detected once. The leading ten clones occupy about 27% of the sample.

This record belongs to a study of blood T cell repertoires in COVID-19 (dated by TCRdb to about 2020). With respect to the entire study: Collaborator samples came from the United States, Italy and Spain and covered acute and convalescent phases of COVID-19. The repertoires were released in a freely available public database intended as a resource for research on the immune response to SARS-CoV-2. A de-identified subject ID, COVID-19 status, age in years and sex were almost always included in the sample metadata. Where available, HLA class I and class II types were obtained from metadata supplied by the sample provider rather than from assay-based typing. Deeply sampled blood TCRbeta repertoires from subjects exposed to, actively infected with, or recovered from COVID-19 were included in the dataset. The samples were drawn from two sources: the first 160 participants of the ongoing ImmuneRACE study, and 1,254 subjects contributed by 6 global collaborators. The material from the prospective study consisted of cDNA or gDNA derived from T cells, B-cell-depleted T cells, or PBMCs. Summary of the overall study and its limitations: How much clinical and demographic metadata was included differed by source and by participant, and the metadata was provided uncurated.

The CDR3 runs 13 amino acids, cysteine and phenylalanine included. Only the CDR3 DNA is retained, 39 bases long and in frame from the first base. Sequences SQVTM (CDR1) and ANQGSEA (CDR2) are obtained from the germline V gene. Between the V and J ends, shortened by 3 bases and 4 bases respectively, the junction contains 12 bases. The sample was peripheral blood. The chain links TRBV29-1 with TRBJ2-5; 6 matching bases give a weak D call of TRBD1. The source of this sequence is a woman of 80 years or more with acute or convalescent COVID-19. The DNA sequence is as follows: TGCAGCGTTGAGGGAACAGGGTCAGAGACCCAGTACTTC. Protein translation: CSVEGTGSETQYF.